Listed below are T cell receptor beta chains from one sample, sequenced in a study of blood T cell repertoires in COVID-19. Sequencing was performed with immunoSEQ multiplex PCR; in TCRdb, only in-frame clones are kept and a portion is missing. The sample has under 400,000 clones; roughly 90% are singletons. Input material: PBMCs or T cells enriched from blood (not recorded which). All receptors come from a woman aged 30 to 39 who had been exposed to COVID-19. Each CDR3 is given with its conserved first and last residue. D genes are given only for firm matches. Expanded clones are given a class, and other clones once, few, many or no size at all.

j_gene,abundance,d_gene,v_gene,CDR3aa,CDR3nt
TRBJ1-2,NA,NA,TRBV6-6,CASRSTEGGYTF,TGTGCCAGCAGGTCTACAGAGGGTGGCTACACCTTC
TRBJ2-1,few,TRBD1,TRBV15,CATSREDRTSFYNEQFF,TGTGCCACCAGCAGAGAGGACAGGACGAGCTTCTACAATGAGCAGTTCTTC
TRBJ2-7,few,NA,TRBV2,CASTLGTLDSYEQYF,TGTGCCAGCACCCTGGGGACACTCGACTCCTACGAGCAGTACTTC
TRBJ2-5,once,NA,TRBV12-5,CASGRDLSETQYF,TGTGCTAGTGGAAGGGACTTATCGGAGACCCAGTACTTC
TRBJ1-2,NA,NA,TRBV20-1,CSRGEEYGYTF,TGCAGCCGTGGGGAGGAGTATGGCTACACCTTC
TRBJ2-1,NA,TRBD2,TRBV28,CASSLGLAGASEQFF,TGTGCCAGCAGTTTAGGACTAGCGGGAGCTAGTGAGCAGTTCTTC
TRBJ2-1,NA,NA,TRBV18,CASSLLEVRRGYNEQFF,TGTGCCAGCTCCCTCCTGGAAGTCCGGAGAGGGTACAATGAGCAGTTCTTC
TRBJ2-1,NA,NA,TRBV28,CASSLSRSSYNEQFF,TGTGCCAGCAGTTTGTCTCGTTCCTCCTACAATGAGCAGTTCTTC
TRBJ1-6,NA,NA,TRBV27,CASQYRDSPLHF,TGTGCCAGTCAGTACAGGGATTCACCCCTCCACTTT
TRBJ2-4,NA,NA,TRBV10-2,CASSERTSQGAKNIQYF,TGCGCCAGCAGTGAGAGGACTTCCCAAGGCGCCAAAAACATTCAGTACTTC
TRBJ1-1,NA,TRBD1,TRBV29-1,CSVEGQGGLRTEAFF,TGCAGCGTTGAGGGACAGGGGGGTCTAAGGACTGAAGCTTTCTTT
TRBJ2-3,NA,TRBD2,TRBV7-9,CASIGTSGTLFTDTQYF,TGTGCCAGCATCGGGACTAGCGGGACCTTATTCACAGATACGCAGTATTTT
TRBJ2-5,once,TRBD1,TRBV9,CASSLRDRGGRVETQYF,TGTGCCAGCAGCCTACGGGACAGGGGGGGTCGGGTAGAGACCCAGTACTTC
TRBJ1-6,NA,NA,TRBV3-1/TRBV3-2,CASSTQGMDSPLHF,TGTGCCAGCAGCACCCAGGGTATGGATTCACCCCTCCACTTT
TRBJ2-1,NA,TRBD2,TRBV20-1,CSASRTSGTYNEQFF,TGCAGTGCTAGTAGGACTAGCGGGACGTACAATGAGCAGTTCTTC
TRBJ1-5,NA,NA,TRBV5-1,CASSPDARSSNQPQHF,TGCGCCAGCAGCCCTGATGCCAGGTCGTCCAATCAGCCCCAGCATTTT
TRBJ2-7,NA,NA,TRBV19,CASSLDTYEQYF,TGTGCCAGTAGTTTGGACACCTACGAGCAGTACTTC
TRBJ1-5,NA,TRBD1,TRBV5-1,CASSFLPGTEGHQPQHF,TGCGCCAGCAGCTTTTTACCCGGGACAGAGGGCCATCAGCCCCAGCATTTT
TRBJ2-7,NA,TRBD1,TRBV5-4,CASSGPGQGTHEQYF,TGTGCCAGCAGCGGACCAGGACAGGGTACCCACGAGCAGTACTTC
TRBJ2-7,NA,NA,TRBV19,CASSIDRLQGKWFTYEQYF,TGTGCCAGTAGTATAGATCGTTTGCAGGGTAAGTGGTTTACCTACGAGCAGTACTTC
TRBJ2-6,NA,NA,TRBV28,CASSAGPGANVLTF,TGTGCCAGCAGTGCAGGGCCTGGGGCCAACGTCCTGACTTTC
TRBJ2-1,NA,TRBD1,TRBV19,CASRIRDRADEQFF,TGTGCCAGTAGGATCCGGGACAGGGCAGATGAGCAGTTCTTC
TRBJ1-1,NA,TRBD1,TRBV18,CASSPPQGVMHTEAFF,TGTGCCAGCTCACCACCACAGGGGGTAATGCACACTGAAGCTTTCTTT
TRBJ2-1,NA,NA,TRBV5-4,CASRRDNEQFF,TGTGCCAGCAGACGGGACAATGAGCAGTTCTTC
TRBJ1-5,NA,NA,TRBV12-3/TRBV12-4,CASSFGVQPQHF,TGTGCCAGCAGTTTCGGGGTTCAGCCCCAGCATTTT
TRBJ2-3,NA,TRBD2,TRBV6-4,CASSSSGWGDTQYF,TGTGCCAGCAGTTCTAGCGGATGGGGAGATACGCAGTATTTT
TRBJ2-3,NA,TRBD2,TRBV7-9,CASSLDSWASGSGRTQYF,TGTGCCAGCAGCTTAGACTCATGGGCTAGCGGGAGTGGAAGAACGCAGTATTTT